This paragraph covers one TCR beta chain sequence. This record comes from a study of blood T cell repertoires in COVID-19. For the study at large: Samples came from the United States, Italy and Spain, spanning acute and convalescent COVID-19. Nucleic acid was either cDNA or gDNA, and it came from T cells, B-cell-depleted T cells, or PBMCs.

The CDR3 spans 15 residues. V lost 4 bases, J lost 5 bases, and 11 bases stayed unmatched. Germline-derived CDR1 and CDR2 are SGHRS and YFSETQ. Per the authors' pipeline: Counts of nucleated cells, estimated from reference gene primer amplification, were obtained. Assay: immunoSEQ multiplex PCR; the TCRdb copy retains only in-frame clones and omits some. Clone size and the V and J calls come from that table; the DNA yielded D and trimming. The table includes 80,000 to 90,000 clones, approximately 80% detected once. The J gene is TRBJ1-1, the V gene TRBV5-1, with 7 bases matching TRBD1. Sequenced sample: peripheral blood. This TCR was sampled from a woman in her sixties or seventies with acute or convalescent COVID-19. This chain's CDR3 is CASSQQGYDGTEAFF. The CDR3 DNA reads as TGCGCCAGCAGCCAACAGGGGTACGACGGGACTGAAGCTTTCTTT.